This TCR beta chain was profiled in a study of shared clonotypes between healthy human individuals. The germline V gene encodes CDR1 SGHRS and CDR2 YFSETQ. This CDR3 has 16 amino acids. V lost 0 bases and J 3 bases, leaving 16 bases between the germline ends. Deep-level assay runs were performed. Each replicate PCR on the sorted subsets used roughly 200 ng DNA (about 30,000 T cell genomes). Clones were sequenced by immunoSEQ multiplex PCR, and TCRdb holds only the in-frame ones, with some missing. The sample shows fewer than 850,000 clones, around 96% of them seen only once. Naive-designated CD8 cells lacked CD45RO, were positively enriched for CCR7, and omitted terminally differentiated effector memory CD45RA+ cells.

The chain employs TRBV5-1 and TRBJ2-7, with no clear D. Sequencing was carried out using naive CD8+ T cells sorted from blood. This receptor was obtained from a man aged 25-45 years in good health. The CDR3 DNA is TGCGCCAGCAGCTTGGTTGGGGATGCTACTCACTACGAGCAGTACTTC. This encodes CASSLVGDATHYEQYF. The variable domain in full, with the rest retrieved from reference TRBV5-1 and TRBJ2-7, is KAGVTQTPRYLIKTRGQQVTLSCSPISGHRSVSWYQQTPGQGLQFLFEYFSETQRNKGNFPGRFSGRQFSNSRSEMNVSTLELGDSALYLCASSLVGDATHYEQYFGPGTRLTVT.